The clone carrying this T cell receptor beta chain was detected only once. The antigen remains undetermined. The germline V and J ends were trimmed by 5 bases and 4 bases, with 15 bases remaining between them. CDR1 is MNHEY and CDR2 is SVGAGI in the germline V gene. The CDR3 is 15 residues long. TCRdb's table, derived via immunoSEQ multiplex PCR, lists solely in-frame clones and lacks some. Of some 98,000 clones listed, just under 85% are singletons. This entry is derived from a study of OX40 agonist ivuxolimab in advanced cancers. Study results and caveats: Among patients with partial responses at 0.1-3.0 mg/kg, clonal expansion was among the lowest.

Sequences were derived from CD4+ or CD8+ T cells sorted from blood, sampled in a trial of the OX40 agonist ivuxolimab. The chain carries TRBV6-5 and TRBJ1-5; D perhaps matches TRBD1 (5 bases). This sequence was found in an adult with an advanced solid tumor such as melanoma, head and neck, liver or kidney cancer. The CDR3 DNA is TGTGCCAGCAGTCGAACTACAGGTTATAATCAGCCCCAGCATTTT. Protein product: CASSRTTGYNQPQHF.